This TCR beta chain was observed in a study of blood T cell repertoires in COVID-19. Study as a whole: Samples representing acute and convalescent COVID-19 were sourced from the United States, Italy and Spain. Sample material is recorded as cDNA or gDNA derived from T cells, B-cell-depleted T cells, or PBMCs.

The table came from immunoSEQ multiplex PCR; TCRdb's copy has only in-frame clones and leaves some out. Of some 200,000 clones in the sample, under 85% were seen once. The CDR3 runs to 14 residues. Germline lookup yields CDR1 MNHEY and CDR2 SVGAGI. Many counts were recorded for this clone. One junction end disagrees with the germline gene, perhaps due to a read error. The sample was peripheral blood. The gene calls are TRBV6-5 and TRBJ2-5, with D possibly TRBD1 on 5 matching bases. This clonotype was obtained from a woman older than 75 with acute or convalescent COVID-19. CDR3: CASSYERGQGTQYF. For the CDR3, the DNA is TGTGCCAGCAGTTACGAAAGGGGCCAAGGGACCCAGTACTTC.